This T cell receptor beta chain was sequenced in a study of monozygotic twins with inflammatory bowel disease. Study-level findings and limits: The co-twins with IBD showed lower TCRbeta diversity (inverse Simpson) than their healthy siblings.

Every TCR library used 3500 ng of total RNA. Two nested PCRs, approximately 16 and 10 cycles, amplified TCRalpha and TCRbeta cDNA. TCRdb reprocessed the 5' RACE reads; each CDR3 protein has one entry and no DNA is given. The repertoire table contains fewer than 400,000 distinct CDR3 sequences. The CDR3 covers 15 residues. Germline CDR1 SGHTA, CDR2 FQGNSA. Blood samples measuring about 2.5 ml were taken per donor. For this clonotype: Its antigen is not known.

The receptor's source is a human donor with ulcerative colitis or Crohn's disease, or a healthy co-twin of an affected twin (not recorded which). V gene TRBV7-2 combines with J gene TRBJ2-5; TCRdb selects TRBD2, and the lack of DNA leaves this call unchecked. Sequences were obtained from blood. The CDR3 protein is CASRRLAGAQETQYF.